These 27 T cell receptor beta chains came from one sample sequenced in a study of CD8 T cells in Susac syndrome. A quantity of about 0.5 to 1 ug RNA underwent reverse transcription using random hexamers. TCRdb reprocessed the immunoSEQ multiplex PCR reads via MiXCR and lists one record per CDR3 protein. The table has roughly 110,000 distinct CDR3 sequences, approximately 94% seen once; the top ten hold 0.41%. The specimen was CD8+ T cells from PBMCs. The receptors derive from a human donor with Susac syndrome.

This CDR3 is CASSQDTGAYQETQYF. The CDR3 nucleotides are TGCGCCAGCAGCCAAGATACGGGGGCGTACCAAGAGACCCAGTACTTC. V and J are TRBV4-3 and TRBJ2-5; the D gene could be TRBD1 or TRBD2 (6 bases each). Germline-derived CDR1 and CDR2 are LGHNA and YSLEER. The V and J ends lost 0 bases and 0 bases respectively, with 11 bases between them. This CDR3 is built from 16 residues.

V is TRBV2 and J is TRBJ2-7; D may be TRBD2 (6 bases). V was pared by 1 base and J by 2 bases, with 12 bases between. Germline-derived CDR1 and CDR2 are SNHLY and FYNNEI. CDR3 length equals 15 residues. The CDR3 region has the DNA TGTGCCAGCAGTGAAGGGAGGGTATCAACCTACGAGCAGTACTTC. Translation: CASSEGRVSTYEQYF. Full variable domain (missing parts from reference TRBV2 and TRBJ2-7): EPEVTQTPSHQVTQMGQEVILRCVPISNHLYFYWYRQILGQKVEFLVSFYNNEISEKSEIFDDQFSVERPDGSNFTLKIRSTKLEDSAMYFCASSEGRVSTYEQYFGPGTRLTVT.

The J gene is TRBJ2-5, the V gene TRBV12-3 or TRBV12-4; possibly TRBD2 for D (7 bases). The CDR3 is 14 residues long. V lost 3 bases and J lost 5, with 13 bases in between. CDR3 protein: CASSFGLGGETQYF. CDR3 DNA sequence: TGTGCCAGCAGTTTCGGACTAGGGGGGGAGACCCAGTACTTC.

This rearrangement joins TRBV11-2 to TRBJ2-1, with D perhaps TRBD2 (7 bases). Between the trimmed V and J ends, which lost 3 bases and 9 bases, there was a span of 15 bases. The CDR3 runs 14 residues. The germline CDR1 and CDR2 sequences are SGHAT and FQNNGV. CDR3 sequence reads: CASSLEKGGGEQFF. CDR3 nucleotides: TGTGCCAGCAGCTTGGAAAAGGGGGGGGGTGAGCAGTTCTTC. The full variable domain, in which reference TRBV11-2 and TRBJ2-1 provide the parts outside the CDR3, is EAGVAQSPRYKIIEKRQSVAFWCNPISGHATLYWYQQILGQGPKLLIQFQNNGVVDDSQLPKDRFSAERLKGVDSTLKIQPAKLEDSAVYLCASSLEKGGGEQFFGPGTRLTVL.

The count of this clonotype is one. The rearrangement joins TRBV7-8 to TRBJ2-3; 13 bases are shared with TRBD2. Trimming took 5 bases from V and 0 from J; bases not matched to a gene: 14. The germline gives CDR1 SGHVS, CDR2 FQNEAQ. CDR3 size: 20 residues. CDR3 protein: CASSRGLAGVERSSTDTQYF. The CDR3 bases are TGTGCCAGCAGCAGAGGACTAGCGGGGGTCGAGCGATCTAGCACAGATACGCAGTATTTT.

This clonotype was counted once. The chain links TRBV9 to TRBJ2-6, with D perhaps matching TRBD1 (6 bases). V lost 2 bases, J lost 0 bases, and 15 bases lay in between. The CDR3 is 18 amino acids. Germline CDR1 SGDLS, CDR2 YYNGEE. CDR3 DNA sequence: TGTGCCAGCAGCGTCCCGCAGGGGCACCCCTCTGGGGCCAACGTCCTGACTTTC. Residues: CASSVPQGHPSGANVLTF.

This clonotype appeared a single time. The rearrangement joins TRBV27 to TRBJ1-4; D not certain. The germline V gene encodes CDR1 MNHEY and CDR2 SMNVEV (reference sequence). V was shortened by 8 bases and J by 0 bases, with 10 bases between the two germline ends. This CDR3 is 14 amino acids long. The chain's CDR3 is CASSAVATNEKLFF. CDR3 coding DNA: TGTGCCAGCTCAGCTGTAGCAACTAATGAAAAACTGTTTTTT.

This rearrangement joins TRBV6-6 to TRBJ2-7; TRBD2 is a possible D gene (5 bases). Germline values: CDR1 MNHNY, CDR2 SVGAGI (reference sequence). CDR3 length: 14 amino acids. V lost 4 bases and J 4 bases, leaving 14 bases between the germline ends. Here the CDR3 reads CASSSIARRYEQYF. Written as DNA, the CDR3 is TGTGCCAGCAGTTCGATAGCACGGAGGTACGAGCAGTACTTC.

The chain combines TRBV5-1 with TRBJ1-1; a possible D gene is TRBD1 (6 bases). The V end lost 0 bases, the J end lost 4 bases, and 16 bases lay between the germline ends. The CDR3 contains 16 residues. The germline gives CDR1 SGHRS, CDR2 YFSETQ. As DNA, the CDR3 is TGCGCCAGCAGCTTGGCTTACAGGGAGAAGGGCACTGAAGCTTTCTTT. It yields the protein CASSLAYREKGTEAFF. Full variable domain (rest looked up from reference TRBV5-1 and TRBJ1-1): KAGVTQTPRYLIKTRGQQVTLSCSPISGHRSVSWYQQTPGQGLQFLFEYFSETQRNKGNFPGRFSGRQFSNSRSEMNVSTLELGDSALYLCASSLAYREKGTEAFFGQGTRLTVV.

In DNA form, the CDR3 reads TGTGCCAGCAGCTCTACCCTCCTGCCTGAGTACTATGGCTACACCTTC. Protein: CASSSTLLPEYYGYTF. The J gene is TRBJ1-2, the V gene TRBV7-9; D is unresolved. V gave up 4 bases and J gave up 3 bases, with 18 bases separating them. The length of the CDR3 is 16 residues. Germline CDR1 SEHNR, CDR2 FQNEAQ (reference sequence).

The genes are TRBV19 and TRBJ2-7; D gene uncertain. CDR1 is LNHDA and CDR2 is SQIVND in the germline V gene (reference sequence). This CDR3 spans 13 amino acids. V lost 5 bases to trimming and J lost 3 bases, with 11 bases between them. CDR3 bases: TGTGCCAGTAGTTTTGGGATGGGCTACGAGCAGTACTTC. Encoded protein: CASSFGMGYEQYF. Complete variable domain (other parts from reference TRBV19 and TRBJ2-7): DGGITQSPKYLFRKEGQNVTLSCEQNLNHDAMYWYRQDPGQGLRLIYYSQIVNDFQKGDIAEGYSVSREKKESFPLTVTSAQKNPTAFYLCASSFGMGYEQYFGPGTRLTVT.

The V and J genes are TRBV9 and TRBJ2-5; 15 nucleotides agree with TRBD2. The J segment lost 5 bases and the V segment lost 3 bases, leaving 2 bases of the junction unmatched. Per the germline V gene, CDR1 is SGDLS and CDR2 is YYNGEE. The CDR3 contains 15 residues. The CDR3 reads CASSGTSGGAETQYF. The CDR3 bases are TGTGCCAGCAGCGGGACTAGCGGGGGGGCGGAGACCCAGTACTTC.

The chain uses TRBV2 and TRBJ1-2; 7 nucleotides match TRBD1. The CDR3 runs to 13 residues. The J segment lost 3 bases and the V segment lost 10 bases, leaving 8 bases of the junction unmatched. The germline gives CDR1 SNHLY, CDR2 FYNNEI. The CDR3 is CAIQTGMDYGYTF. In DNA, the CDR3 is TGTGCCATTCAGACAGGGATGGACTATGGCTACACCTTC.

CDR3 sequence reads: CASSVAGGSQFGETQYF. CDR3 bases: TGTGCCAGCAGCGTAGCCGGGGGTTCCCAGTTTGGAGAGACCCAGTACTTC. The chain couples TRBV9 to TRBJ2-5; tentative D call: TRBD2 (6 bases). CDR3 length equals 17 residues. The V and J ends lost 0 bases and 4 bases respectively, with 19 bases between them. Germline V lookup: CDR1 SGDLS, CDR2 YYNGEE. The full variable domain, rest sourced from reference TRBV9 and TRBJ2-5, is DSGVTQTPKHLITATGQRVTLRCSPRSGDLSVYWYQQSLDQGLQFLIQYYNGEERAKGNILERFSAQQFPDLHSELNLSSLELGDSALYFCASSVAGGSQFGETQYFGPGTRLLVL.

The rearrangement uses TRBV28 and TRBJ2-2, with D possibly being TRBD2 (5 bases). The CDR3 spans 15 residues. The germline CDR1 and CDR2 sequences are MDHEN and SYDVKM. The V and J ends lost 1 base and 3 bases respectively, with 9 bases between them. The CDR3 sequence: CASSLFSADTGELFF. CDR3 sequence (DNA): TGTGCCAGCAGTTTATTTAGCGCTGACACCGGGGAGCTGTTTTTT.

The chain couples TRBV27 to TRBJ2-7; 8 positions agree with TRBD1. The CDR3 sequence is 15 residues long. CDR1 MNHEY and CDR2 SMNVEV come from the germline V gene (reference sequence). The junction had 13 bases not matched to a gene; V was cut back by 6 bases and J by 6 bases. The CDR3 here is CASRPDLPTGGEQYF. The CDR3 DNA reads as TGTGCCAGCAGACCGGATCTCCCCACAGGGGGCGAGCAGTACTTC.

The rearrangement uses TRBV14 and TRBJ2-5, with D unclear. Trimming took off 3 bases at V and 5 bases at J, with 4 bases between the two ends. Germline CDR1 reads SGHDN; CDR2 reads FVKESK. This CDR3 is built from 11 residues. CDR3 loop: CASSHGETQYF. DNA of the CDR3: TGTGCCAGCAGCCACGGGGAGACCCAGTACTTC.

V is TRBV12-3 or TRBV12-4 and J is TRBJ1-3; D unclear. Trimming stripped 3 bases from V and 0 bases from J, with 9 bases between. The CDR3 length is 15 residues. CDR3 residues: CASSLSGDSGNTIYF. In DNA form, the CDR3 reads TGTGCCAGCAGTTTGTCCGGGGACTCTGGAAACACCATATATTTT.

The V gene is TRBV9, the J gene TRBJ2-2; TRBD2 matches at 10 bases. Trimming at V came to 0 bases and at J to 5 bases, leaving 7 bases not matched to a gene. This CDR3 has 17 residues. CDR1 SGDLS and CDR2 YYNGEE come from the germline V gene. CDR3 loop: CASSVALSGGATGELFF. In DNA form, the CDR3 reads TGTGCCAGCAGCGTAGCCCTCAGCGGGGGGGCGACCGGGGAGCTGTTTTTT.

The chain couples TRBV12-3 or TRBV12-4 to TRBJ2-5; a possible D gene is TRBD1 (6 bases). The CDR3 has 11 residues. V lost 1 base, J lost 12 bases, and 9 bases lay in between. The CDR3 loop is CASSLEGVEYF. The CDR3 region has the DNA TGTGCCAGCAGTTTAGAGGGGGTCGAGTACTTC.

The genes are TRBV12-3 or TRBV12-4 and TRBJ2-3, with TRBD1 identical over 8 bases. The ends lost 5 bases at V and 1 base at J; junction bases unmatched: 5. The CDR3 runs 15 residues. The DNA of the CDR3 is TGTGCCAGCAGTAACAGGGGGAAGGGCACAGATACGCAGTATTTT. Translated: CASSNRGKGTDTQYF.

This chain connects TRBV20-1 to TRBJ1-1, with TRBD1 matching over 7 bases. The CDR3 totals 16 residues. J lost 1 base, V lost 8 bases, and 16 bases had no gene match. CDR1 DFQATT and CDR2 SNEGSKA come from the germline V gene (reference sequence). The CDR3 DNA is TGCAGTACCGAAAGCCCCCCCGACAGGGCGAACACTGAAGCTTTCTTT. It yields the protein CSTESPPDRANTEAFF.

V and J are TRBV12-3 or TRBV12-4 and TRBJ1-2; D possibly corresponds to TRBD1 (5 bases). V shed 3 bases and J shed 4 bases, with 12 bases lying between them. The CDR3 length is 14 residues. CDR3 region: CASSLFRASYGYTF. The CDR3 DNA reads as TGTGCCAGCAGTTTGTTCAGGGCTAGCTATGGCTACACCTTC.

V gene TRBV7-9 combines with J gene TRBJ2-7, with a tentative D call TRBD1 (6 bases). Germline V gives CDR1 SEHNR, CDR2 FQNEAQ (reference sequence). The CDR3 spans 13 residues. V was shortened by 4 bases and J by 3 bases, with 10 bases between the two germline ends. CDR3 nucleotide sequence: TGTGCCAGCAGCTCACAGGGCAGCTACGAGCAGTACTTC. The encoded protein is CASSSQGSYEQYF.

V and J are TRBV13 and TRBJ2-1; no firm D call. The germline V and J ends were trimmed by 4 bases and 7 bases, with 5 bases remaining between them. The CDR3 consists of 11 residues. Germline values: CDR1 PRHDT, CDR2 FYEKMQ (reference sequence). For the CDR3, the DNA is TGTGCCAGCAGCTCCTTAAATGAGCAGTTCTTC. It codes for CASSSLNEQFF.

The V and J genes are TRBV12-3 or TRBV12-4 and TRBJ1-2; TRBD1 aligns across 9 bases. The J segment lost 5 bases and the V segment lost 3 bases, leaving 10 bases of the junction unmatched. The CDR3 covers 16 residues. The CDR3 DNA sequence: TGTGCCAGCAGTTTGAGGGCCCTACAGGGGGCTTATGGCTACACCTTC. Its translation: CASSLRALQGAYGYTF.

J is TRBJ1-6 and V is TRBV27; D gene ambiguous. Germline lookup yields CDR1 MNHEY and CDR2 SMNVEV (reference sequence). The CDR3 consists of 15 residues. V gave up 4 bases and J gave up 6 bases, with 13 bases separating them. The CDR3 DNA is TGTGCCAGCAGTTCGACGCCAATGGGTAATTCACCCCTCCACTTT. This encodes CASSSTPMGNSPLHF.